A selection of T cell receptor beta chains follows, all from one sample in a study of cytomegalovirus exposure and HLA in healthy donors. TCRdb's copy holds only in-frame clones and misses some; the assay was immunoSEQ multiplex PCR. The data contain roughly 86,000 clones, roughly three fifths of them singletons. What was sequenced was PBMCs. The source of these receptors is a man between 25 and 39 years old in good health and CMV-seronegative. Each CDR3 is given with its conserved first and last residue. The order of the fields is J gene, V gene, CDR3 protein.

>TRBJ1-5|TRBV5-1
CASSPGTVNQPQHF
>TRBJ1-6|TRBV27
CASSLLTDGSPLHF
>TRBJ2-1|TRBV7-2
CASSLVSGGNNEQFF
>TRBJ1-6|TRBV7-9
CASTGLPSNSPLHF
>TRBJ2-1|TRBV10-3
CASGTGSTYNEQFF
>TRBJ2-6|TRBV19
CASSIQGTGANVLTF
>TRBJ1-4|TRBV7-9
CASSFQDRSGEKLFF
>TRBJ2-1|TRBV5-1
CASSPTTSGSINEQFF
>TRBJ1-5|TRBV27
CASSLGSGGAGNQPQHF
>TRBJ2-7|TRBV19
CASRVTGTGYEQYF
>TRBJ2-3|TRBV4-1
CASSQIPLQETQYF
>TRBJ2-3|TRBV4-3
CASSQDTFTSTDTHYF
>TRBJ1-1|TRBV9
CASSVDLGWATEAFF
>TRBJ1-1|TRBV18
CASCIGAGGLAEAFF
>TRBJ2-7|TRBV28
CASLRLFSYEQYF
>TRBJ2-7|TRBV6-6
CASSFRDIRGYEQYF
>TRBJ2-1|TRBV6-1
CASSEGPSGSSYNEQFF
>TRBJ2-5|TRBV28
CASIVSGGETQYF
>TRBJ1-6|TRBV5-1
CASSLVGLNNSPLHF
>TRBJ2-5|TRBV5-1
CASSSFLAGGFEETQYF